This TCR beta chain stems from a study of T cell responses to AZD1222 COVID-19 vaccine. Study background: Pooled together were second doses at about 4 or about 12 weeks. Points from the study as a whole: Reportedly, nearly half of unique spike TCRs recognized epitopes outside B.1.351/B.1.1.7 mutations. The peak T cell response came first, and repertoires were sampled only after it. Spike-specific TCR depth and breadth grew after two AZD1222 doses.

On this clone itself: As yet, its antigen is unknown.

With 6 bases removed from V and 7 bases from J, the gap between germline ends came to 20 bases. The CDR3 consists of 15 residues. Germline CDR1 and CDR2: SGDLS and YYNGEE. Assay: immunoSEQ multiplex PCR; the TCRdb copy retains only in-frame clones and omits some. In the table there are tens of thousands of clones, 80% of which are singletons. Material: peripheral blood, obtained on day 0 of AZD1222 vaccination. The chain is built from TRBV9 and TRBJ1-5; the D is unclear. The TCR originated in an adult in good health. CDR3 sequence: CASTQGPETGQPQHF. The DNA of the CDR3 is TGTGCCAGCACACAAGGACCCGAAACTGGGCAGCCCCAGCATTTT.